Each of the 4 T cell receptor beta chains below was sequenced from the same sample in a study of response to subunit inactivated influenza vaccine. TCRdb used MiXCR to reprocess the RT-PCR reads, holding one entry per CDR3 protein. This sample has around 760,000 distinct CDR3 sequences, with about 14% found just once. Material: PBMCs from blood, obtained roughly 2 weeks before vaccination. Every receptor here comes from a man between 45 and 60 years old who received an inactivated influenza vaccine.

This clonotype has only a few counts. The chain combines TRBV18 with TRBJ2-2; D remains unclear. CDR3 size: 15 residues. The V end was cut by 3 bases, the J end by 0 bases, with 8 bases between. Germline loops: CDR1 KGHSH, CDR2 LQKENI. CDR3: CASSPPRTNTGELFF. CDR3 in DNA: TGTGCCAGCTCACCCCCCAGAACGAACACCGGGGAGCTGTTTTTT.

This clonotype came up a few times. The CDR3 sequence is CAISLTGTVQETQYF. The CDR3 DNA reads TGTGCCATCAGTCTTACCGGGACAGTCCAAGAGACCCAGTACTTC. The gene calls are TRBV10-3 and TRBJ2-5, with 7 bases aligning to TRBD1. Per germline, CDR1 ENHRY and CDR2 SYGVKD. This CDR3 contains 15 residues. V was pared by 5 bases and J by 1 base, with 7 bases of the junction left unmatched.

In this sample, this clonotype turned up a few times. The gene calls are TRBV11-2 and TRBJ2-1; 7 bases line up with TRBD2. The CDR3 has 15 amino acids. Germline V gene data show CDR1 as SGHAT and CDR2 as FQNNGV. Trimming removed 0 bases from V and 7 bases from J; junction bases left unmatched: 6. The CDR3 sequence is CASSLEASGRNEQFF. CDR3 nucleotides: TGTGCCAGCAGCTTAGAGGCTAGCGGCCGGAATGAGCAGTTCTTC.

This clonotype was counted between two and nine times. J is TRBJ2-3 and V is TRBV7-9, with D maybe TRBD2 (7 bases). V shed 2 bases and J shed 5 bases, with 14 bases lying between them. The CDR3 totals 15 residues. Germline V gives CDR1 SEHNR, CDR2 FQNEAQ (reference sequence). As DNA, the CDR3 is TGTGCCAGCAGCTTATTCGCGGGGGCTGGAGATACGCAGTATTTT. Amino acids: CASSLFAGAGDTQYF.